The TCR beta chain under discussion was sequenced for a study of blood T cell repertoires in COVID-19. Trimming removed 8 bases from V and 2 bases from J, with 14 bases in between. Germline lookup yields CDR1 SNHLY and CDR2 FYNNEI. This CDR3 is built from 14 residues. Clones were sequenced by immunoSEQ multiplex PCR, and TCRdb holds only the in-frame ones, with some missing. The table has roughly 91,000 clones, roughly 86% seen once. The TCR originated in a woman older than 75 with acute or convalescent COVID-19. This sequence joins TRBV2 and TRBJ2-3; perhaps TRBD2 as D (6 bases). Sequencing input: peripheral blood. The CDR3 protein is CASVEALATDTQYF. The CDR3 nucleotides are TGTGCCAGCGTCGAAGCACTAGCCACAGATACGCAGTATTTT.